The 26 T cell receptor beta chains below all came from one sample that was sequenced in a study of blood T cell repertoires in COVID-19. Assay: immunoSEQ multiplex PCR; the TCRdb copy retains only in-frame clones and omits some. Altogether hundreds of thousands of clones are present, roughly nine tenths being singletons, with the ten largest covering less than 9%. Input material: peripheral blood. Receptors were obtained from a woman between 50 and 59 years old with COVID-19, enrolled during active disease.

The V gene is TRBV15, the J gene TRBJ2-7, with a weak D call TRBD2 (5 bases). V was pared by 5 bases and J by 3 bases, with 17 bases between. CDR3 size: 15 residues. Germline V gene data show CDR1 as LNHNV and CDR2 as YYDKDF (reference sequence). The CDR3 bases are TGTGCCACCAGCTACGCTCCCGGGGTTATCTACGAGCAGTACTTC. Translation: CATSYAPGVIYEQYF.

This clone is a singleton in its sample. The chain uses TRBV9 and TRBJ1-3; 8 bases agree with TRBD1. Unmatched junction bases numbered 23, after V lost 4 bases and J lost 8 bases. The germline CDR1 and CDR2 sequences are SGDLS and YYNGEE. This CDR3 has 19 amino acids. In nucleotides, the CDR3 is TGTGCCAGCAGCCCAGAGCCCCGATTCGACAGGGGTGATAGGGACACCATATATTTT. Translated: CASSPEPRFDRGDRDTIYF.

This clone was seen once. The chain is built from TRBV5-6 and TRBJ1-1; 10 positions agree with TRBD1. Trimming removed 0 bases from V and 7 bases from J; junction bases left unmatched: 6. Germline values: CDR1 SGHDT, CDR2 YYEEEE. The CDR3 is 15 amino acids. CDR3 coding DNA: TGTGCCAGCAGCTTGGGGACAGGGGGAATTTTTGAAGCTTTCTTT. Protein product: CASSLGTGGIFEAFF.

This chain connects TRBV12-3 or TRBV12-4 to TRBJ2-1, with D unresolved. Between the trimmed V and J ends, which lost 8 bases and 3 bases, there was a span of 11 bases. The CDR3 is 13 residues long. CDR3 in amino acids: CASRPLIYNEQFF. CDR3 in DNA: TGTGCCAGCCGCCCCCTAATCTACAATGAGCAGTTCTTC.

The rearrangement links TRBV14 to TRBJ2-3; the D is unclear. This CDR3 has 13 amino acids. V dropped 1 base and J dropped 3 bases, with 5 bases sitting between them. The germline gives CDR1 SGHDN, CDR2 FVKESK. CDR3 sequence: CASSQVQTDTQYF. CDR3 DNA sequence: TGTGCCAGCAGCCAAGTCCAAACAGATACGCAGTATTTT.

This chain joins TRBV11-2 and TRBJ2-7, with 8 bases fitting TRBD1. The CDR3 has 14 residues. V shed 4 bases, J shed 9 bases, and the junction held 11 bases outside the gene matches. The germline V gene has CDR1 SGHAT and CDR2 FQNNGV. The CDR3 loop is CASSSFGTGQRQYF. As DNA, the CDR3 is TGTGCCAGCAGCTCGTTCGGGACAGGTCAGAGGCAGTACTTC.

The chain carries TRBV6-1 and TRBJ1-1; 7 nucleotides agree with TRBD1. The CDR3 runs to 16 residues. CDR1 is MNHNS and CDR2 is SASEGT in the germline V gene. Trimming cost V 4 bases and J 0 bases; bases outside gene matches: 8. In DNA form, the CDR3 reads TGTGCCAGCAGTGCCCGACAGGGAAGCTTGAACACTGAAGCTTTCTTT. Protein sequence: CASSARQGSLNTEAFF.

This chain uses TRBV7-9 with TRBJ2-7; 13 bases line up with TRBD2. The junction had 7 bases not matched to a gene; V was cut back by 1 base and J by 4 bases. The germline gives CDR1 SEHNR, CDR2 FQNEAQ (reference sequence). The CDR3 runs to 17 residues. The DNA of the CDR3 is TGTGCCAGCAGCTTAGGCGGGGGACTAGCGGGGACGTACGAGCAGTACTTC. Translating it yields CASSLGGGLAGTYEQYF.

V gene TRBV30 combines with J gene TRBJ1-6; perhaps TRBD1 as D (5 bases). V was shortened by 4 bases and J by 5 bases, with 9 bases between the two germline ends. CDR1 is GTSNPN and CDR2 is SVGIG in the germline V gene (reference sequence). The CDR3 totals 13 residues. The DNA of the CDR3 is TGTGCCTGGACCAAGACAGATAATTCACCCCTCCACTTT. Translation gives CAWTKTDNSPLHF. The variable domain in full, completed from reference TRBV30 and TRBJ1-6, reads SQTIHQWPATLVQPVGSPLSLECTVEGTSNPNLYWYRQAAGRGLQLLFYSVGIGQISSEVPQNLSASRPQDRQFILSSKKLLLSDSGFYLCAWTKTDNSPLHFGNGTRLTVT.

This sequence joins TRBV7-2 and TRBJ1-3; the D gene is possibly TRBD1 (6 bases). Germline loops: CDR1 SGHTA, CDR2 FQGNSA. CDR3 length: 15 residues. V shed 3 bases and J shed 1 base, with 10 bases lying between them. The CDR3 region is CASSFGQPSGNTIYF. CDR3 nucleotides: TGTGCCAGCAGCTTCGGACAGCCGTCTGGAAACACCATATATTTT.

The chain links TRBV5-6 to TRBJ1-1; D is ambiguous. The germline gives CDR1 SGHDT, CDR2 YYEEEE. Trimming took 0 bases from V and 11 from J, leaving 14 bases between them. This CDR3 contains 13 residues. The CDR3 loop reads CASSLGQAIVAFF. The CDR3 bases are TGTGCCAGCAGCTTGGGACAAGCAATCGTGGCTTTCTTT.

The rearrangement links TRBV11-1 to TRBJ2-5; 10 bases agree with TRBD1. V lost 4 bases, J lost 2 bases, and 4 bases stayed unmatched. Germline V gives CDR1 SGHAT, CDR2 FQDESV (reference sequence). The length of the CDR3 is 15 residues. This CDR3 reads CASSSDRGGQETQYF. Written as DNA, the CDR3 is TGTGCCAGCAGCTCGGACAGGGGGGGGCAAGAGACCCAGTACTTC. The entire variable domain, with the rest obtained from reference TRBV11-1 and TRBJ2-5, is as follows: EAEVAQSPRYKITEKSQAVAFWCDPISGHATLYWYRQILGQGPELLVQFQDESVVDDSQLPKDRFSAERLKGVDSTLKIQPAELGDSAMYLCASSSDRGGQETQYFGPGTRLLVL.

This clone turned up a few times. The chain carries TRBV7-2 and TRBJ1-3; 7 bases match TRBD1. V gave up 5 bases and J gave up 3 bases; unmatched junction bases: 7. Germline CDR1 is SGHTA and CDR2 is FQGNSA. The CDR3 consists of 15 residues. DNA for the CDR3: TGTGCCAGCAGCCTGACAGGGTTGAGTGGAAACACCATATATTTT. As protein: CASSLTGLSGNTIYF. Supplemented by reference TRBV7-2 and TRBJ1-3, the full variable domain reads GAGVSQSPSNKVTEKGKDVELRCDPISGHTALYWYRQSLGQGLEFLIYFQGNSAPDKSGLPSDRFSAERTGGSVSTLTIQRTQQEDSAVYLCASSLTGLSGNTIYFGEGSWLTVV.

The rearrangement links TRBV12-5 to TRBJ1-4; no clear D gene. The CDR3 runs to 19 residues. Trimming stripped 7 bases from V and 0 bases from J, with 24 bases between. Germline CDR1 LGHNT, CDR2 FRNRAP. The chain's CDR3 is CASAPSAGKSYATNEKLFF. As DNA, the CDR3 is TGTGCTAGTGCCCCTTCGGCGGGTAAAAGTTACGCAACTAATGAAAAACTGTTTTTT.

V gene TRBV15 combines with J gene TRBJ2-1; no clear D. CDR3 size: 13 residues. Germline lookup yields CDR1 LNHNV and CDR2 YYDKDF (reference sequence). V was shortened by 9 bases and J by 8 bases, with 17 bases between the two germline ends. Here the CDR3 reads CATSPFARYEQFF. CDR3 sequence (DNA): TGTGCCACTTCACCGTTTGCCCGGTATGAGCAGTTCTTC.

This chain joins TRBV5-1 and TRBJ2-3, with D maybe TRBD1 (5 bases). Between the trimmed V and J ends, which lost 0 bases and 2 bases, there was a span of 13 bases. The germline V gene encodes CDR1 SGHRS and CDR2 YFSETQ. The length of the CDR3 is 16 residues. The CDR3 bases are TGCGCCAGCAGCTTGGCTCGACAGATCTCCACAGATACGCAGTATTTT. Protein product: CASSLARQISTDTQYF.

The chain joins TRBV11-2 to TRBJ1-2; D might be TRBD1 (6 bases). V was trimmed by 5 bases and J by 1 base, leaving 17 bases between them. In germline, CDR1 is SGHAT, CDR2 FQNNGV. The length of the CDR3 is 16 residues. The CDR3 DNA reads as TGTGCCAGCAGCCACGACAGGAGGCCCCTTAACTATGGCTACACCTTC. Translation gives CASSHDRRPLNYGYTF.

The sample holds a few counts of this clone. The chain combines TRBV5-4 with TRBJ2-7; 7 nucleotides line up with TRBD1. V lost 4 bases to trimming and J lost 3 bases; unmatched junction nucleotides: 10. This CDR3 spans 15 amino acids. The V gene's germline CDR1 is SGHNT and CDR2 YYREEE (reference sequence). The CDR3 DNA follows: TGTGCCAGCAGCCACGGCAGGGGGAGTGTCTACGAGCAGTACTTC. Translated, it gives CASSHGRGSVYEQYF.

The gene calls are TRBV5-5 and TRBJ2-3, with 8 bases matching TRBD1. The junction had 13 bases not matched to a gene; V was cut back by 2 bases and J by 8 bases. Germline V gene lookup returns CDR1 SGHKS and CDR2 YYEKEE (reference sequence). The CDR3 has 16 residues. CDR3 sequence: CASSLPRTGTPGTQYF. Written as DNA, the CDR3 is TGTGCCAGCAGCTTACCGAGGACAGGGACTCCGGGTACGCAGTATTTT.

The V and J genes are TRBV2 and TRBJ2-2; D gene uncertain. Germline V gives CDR1 SNHLY, CDR2 FYNNEI. The CDR3 consists of 14 residues. V lost 6 bases to trimming and J lost 1 base, with 9 bases between them. The CDR3, as DNA: TGTGCCAGCAGCCCTACAGAGAACACCGGGGAGCTGTTTTTT. Its protein is CASSPTENTGELFF. Drawing the rest from reference TRBV2 and TRBJ2-2, the complete variable domain is EPEVTQTPSHQVTQMGQEVILRCVPISNHLYFYWYRQILGQKVEFLVSFYNNEISEKSEIFDDQFSVERPDGSNFTLKIRSTKLEDSAMYFCASSPTENTGELFFGEGSRLTVL.

The gene calls are TRBV6-2 or TRBV6-3 and TRBJ2-7; no reliable D call. Germline CDR1 MNHEY, CDR2 SVGEGT. The CDR3 has 16 amino acids. The V and J ends lost 2 bases and 3 bases respectively, with 17 bases between them. Here the CDR3 reads CASSYARIGLGYEQYF. In nucleotides, the CDR3 is TGTGCCAGCAGTTACGCGAGAATCGGGTTAGGCTACGAGCAGTACTTC.

The gene calls are TRBV5-5 and TRBJ1-1; no firm D call. V dropped 0 bases and J dropped 5 bases, with 14 bases sitting between them. The germline V gene has CDR1 SGHKS and CDR2 YYEKEE (reference sequence). The CDR3 spans 15 residues. CDR3 sequence reads: CASSLDPGRGTEAFF. Written as DNA, the CDR3 is TGTGCCAGCAGCTTGGACCCGGGGAGAGGAACTGAAGCTTTCTTT.

V is TRBV9 and J is TRBJ2-1, with TRBD1 matching 7 bases. Unmatched junction bases numbered 6, after V lost 3 bases and J lost 0 bases. The CDR3 length is 16 residues. The germline CDR1 and CDR2 sequences are SGDLS and YYNGEE. In nucleotides, the CDR3 is TGTGCCAGCAGCGCAGGGGGACAGAGCTCCTACAATGAGCAGTTCTTC. Protein product: CASSAGGQSSYNEQFF.

The chain has TRBV11-3 and TRBJ2-2; 9 bases are a match to TRBD1. Germline loops: CDR1 SGHNT, CDR2 YENEEA. The J segment lost 6 bases and the V segment lost 5 bases, leaving 16 bases of the junction unmatched. The CDR3 is 18 amino acids. The CDR3 DNA is TGTGCCAGCAGCCCCTCTCGCGGGACAGGGATTTGGGCCGGGGAGCTGTTTTTT. Its translation: CASSPSRGTGIWAGELFF.

The CDR3 DNA sequence: TGTGCCAGCGGTCAGGGCTCCTACGAGCAGTACTTC. This codes for CASGQGSYEQYF. The rearrangement links TRBV27 to TRBJ2-7; TRBD1 is a possible D gene (5 bases). The germline V gene encodes CDR1 MNHEY and CDR2 SMNVEV (reference sequence). V was shortened by 8 bases and J by 0 bases, with 8 bases between the two germline ends. CDR3 length: 12 amino acids.

The chain combines TRBV11-2 with TRBJ1-5, with TRBD1 matching 8 bases. CDR1 and CDR2 from the germline V gene are SGHAT and FQNNGV. The V segment lost 4 bases and the J segment 7 bases; nucleotides outside the gene matches: 6. The CDR3 runs 14 residues. The CDR3 DNA reads as TGTGCCAGCAGCTCCCGACAGGGGAAACAGCCCCAGCATTTT. This encodes CASSSRQGKQPQHF.